The T cell receptor beta chain under discussion was sequenced for a study of control samples from healthy donors and cancer patients. Profiled with immunoSEQ multiplex PCR; TCRdb holds only in-frame clones, not every one. Counted here are tens of thousands of clones, about 90% occurring once; the ten biggest clones make up about 6.5%. V dropped 0 bases and J dropped 4 bases, with 7 bases sitting between them. Germline loops: CDR1 SGDLS, CDR2 YYNGEE. CDR3 length: 13 residues. The sample was PBMCs. The chain is built from TRBV9 and TRBJ1-2, with D uncertain. This receptor was taken from a man in his 60s with colorectal cancer. Here the CDR3 reads CASSVGEAYGYTF. In DNA form, the CDR3 reads TGTGCCAGCAGCGTAGGAGAAGCCTATGGCTACACCTTC.